One and the same sample provided the 18 T cell receptor beta chains below, sequenced in a study of T cell responses to AZD1222 COVID-19 vaccine. TCRdb's copy holds only in-frame clones and misses some; the assay was immunoSEQ multiplex PCR. The table lists some 150,000 clones, with 2.2% in the top ten. Sequenced: peripheral blood. The receptors shown here come from an adult in good health.

V and J are TRBV27 and TRBJ1-6; D is possibly TRBD1 (5 bases). Germline CDR1 MNHEY, CDR2 SMNVEV (reference sequence). This CDR3 is built from 12 residues. V shed 5 bases and J shed 13 bases, with 12 bases lying between them. CDR3 region: CASSPVGGPLHF. The CDR3 bases are TGTGCCAGCAGTCCTGTGGGGGGGCCCCTCCACTTT.

The chain couples TRBV9 to TRBJ1-1; 9 bases line up with TRBD1. Germline assignment: CDR1 SGDLS and CDR2 YYNGEE. V lost 7 bases, J lost 1 base, and 5 bases stayed unmatched. This CDR3 is 14 amino acids long. DNA of the CDR3: TGTGCCAGCTCCCGGACAGGGGAGAACACTGAAGCTTTCTTT. Its translation: CASSRTGENTEAFF.

V usage is TRBV7-3 and J usage is TRBJ2-1; D tentatively reads TRBD1 or TRBD2 (6 bases each). This CDR3 comprises 19 residues. Per germline, CDR1 SGHTA and CDR2 FQGTGA. Trimming took 0 bases from V and 2 from J, leaving 20 bases between them. DNA for the CDR3: TGTGCCAGCAGCTTAACAGGGGGGCCTCACCTCCCAACCTACAATGAGCAGTTCTTC. Residues: CASSLTGGPHLPTYNEQFF.

The CDR3 DNA sequence: TGCAGCGTTGGGGGACAGGAGGTCGGAGAGACCCAGTACTTC. Its protein is CSVGGQEVGETQYF. The chain joins TRBV29-1 to TRBJ2-5, with 8 bases fitting TRBD1. Germline V CDR1 and CDR2: SQVTM, ANQGSEA. The trim removed 4 bases at V and 4 bases at J, leaving 8 bases unmatched. The CDR3 consists of 14 residues.

The CDR3, as DNA: TGCGCCAGCAGCCAAGTTCCCACCGGGGAGCTGTTTTTT. As protein: CASSQVPTGELFF. The chain links TRBV4-1 to TRBJ2-2; D gene uncertain. The ends were cut back, 1 base at V and 4 bases at J, with 4 bases in the middle. The CDR3 loop spans 13 amino acids. Looked up from germline, CDR1 is MGHRA and CDR2 is YSYEKL.

V usage is TRBV2 and J usage is TRBJ1-5, with D tentatively TRBD1 (5 bases). V was cut by 7 bases and J by 5 bases, with 21 bases left in between. Germline CDR1 and CDR2: SNHLY and FYNNEI. This CDR3 is built from 16 residues. Here the CDR3 reads CASTITRPSGHQPQHF. The CDR3 DNA is TGTGCCAGCACCATCACCAGGCCCTCGGGGCATCAGCCCCAGCATTTT. Looking up the rest from reference TRBV2 and TRBJ1-5 gives the full variable domain: EPEVTQTPSHQVTQMGQEVILRCVPISNHLYFYWYRQILGQKVEFLVSFYNNEISEKSEIFDDQFSVERPDGSNFTLKIRSTKLEDSAMYFCASTITRPSGHQPQHFGDGTRLSIL.

V gene TRBV4-2 combines with J gene TRBJ1-3; D might be TRBD1 (5 bases). Trimming cost V 0 bases and J 3 bases, with 9 bases left between them. This CDR3 comprises 15 residues. CDR1 and CDR2 from the germline V gene are LGHNA and YNFKEQ. The CDR3 is CASSQEGQDGNTIYF. The CDR3 DNA reads TGTGCCAGCAGCCAAGAGGGGCAGGATGGAAACACCATATATTTT.

The chain combines TRBV13 with TRBJ1-1, with D uncertain. The CDR3 contains 13 residues. With 3 bases removed from V and 0 bases from J, the gap between germline ends came to 5 bases. Germline V gene lookup returns CDR1 PRHDT and CDR2 FYEKMQ (reference sequence). This CDR3 is CASSFQLNTEAFF. In DNA form, the CDR3 reads TGTGCCAGCAGCTTTCAGCTGAACACTGAAGCTTTCTTT. Full variable domain (rest looked up from reference TRBV13 and TRBJ1-1): AAGVIQSPRHLIKEKRETATLKCYPIPRHDTVYWYQQGPGQDPQFLISFYEKMQSDKGSIPDRFSAQQFSDYHSELNMSSLELGDSALYFCASSFQLNTEAFFGQGTRLTVV.

The CDR3 nucleotides are TGCGCCAGCAGCTTGGAGGGGGGGTCAGGGCAGCCCCAGCATTTT. This translates into CASSLEGGSGQPQHF. The V call is TRBV5-1, the J call TRBJ1-5; weak D call: TRBD1 (6 bases). Deletions cut 0 bases from V and 7 bases from J, with 14 bases between. The CDR3 consists of 15 residues. Germline V gene sequence: CDR1 SGHRS, CDR2 YFSETQ.

The chain combines TRBV18 with TRBJ1-2; D perhaps matches TRBD1 (6 bases). Germline loops: CDR1 KGHSH, CDR2 LQKENI. CDR3 length: 16 amino acids. V lost 0 bases, J lost 4 bases, and 15 bases lay in between. CDR3 loop: CASSPPGVGGTYGYTF. Here the CDR3 DNA reads TGTGCCAGCTCACCACCTGGTGTAGGGGGGACCTATGGCTACACCTTC.

The CDR3 loop is CASSYEVNQPQHF. CDR3 DNA sequence: TGTGCCAGCAGTTACGAGGTAAATCAGCCCCAGCATTTT. The chain couples TRBV6-6 to TRBJ1-5, with D uncertain. V was clipped by 2 bases and J by 4 bases, with 6 bases between them. CDR3 size: 13 residues. Per the germline V gene, CDR1 is MNHNY and CDR2 is SVGAGI (reference sequence).

The rearrangement links TRBV7-9 to TRBJ2-3, with 9 bases matching TRBD1. CDR1 is SEHNR and CDR2 is FQNEAQ in the germline V gene (reference sequence). With V trimmed by 4 bases and J by 1 base, 0 bases remained unmatched. The CDR3 is 14 amino acids. The DNA of the CDR3 is TGTGCCAGCAGCTGGACAGGGGGCACAGATACGCAGTATTTT. This codes for CASSWTGGTDTQYF.

The chain employs TRBV15 and TRBJ2-7; 14 bases align to TRBD2. Trimming cost V 5 bases and J 4 bases; bases outside gene matches: 19. Per germline, CDR1 LNHNV and CDR2 YYDKDF (reference sequence). This CDR3 contains 20 residues. The CDR3 DNA is TGTGCCACCAGCGAGACGGAGGGACTAGCGGGGGAGACGGACCTTTACGAGCAGTACTTC. Encoded protein: CATSETEGLAGETDLYEQYF.

The J gene is TRBJ2-1, the V gene TRBV24-1; 7 nucleotides align to TRBD1. CDR3 length: 15 residues. From germline, CDR1 is KGHDR and CDR2 SFDVKD. V lost 9 bases and J lost 8; bases outside the gene matches: 15. The CDR3 coding sequence is TGTGCCACCTCTCCAACCTTAGGACAGGCTCATGAGCAGTTCTTC. Translation: CATSPTLGQAHEQFF.

V gene TRBV27 combines with J gene TRBJ2-5, with D perhaps matching TRBD2 (5 bases). V was trimmed by 2 bases and J by 5 bases, leaving 15 bases between them. This CDR3 contains 15 residues. Per the germline V gene, CDR1 is MNHEY and CDR2 is SMNVEV (reference sequence). The CDR3 loop reads CASSLQGIARETQYF. The CDR3 nucleotides read TGTGCCAGCAGTTTACAAGGCATAGCGCGGGAGACCCAGTACTTC.

J is TRBJ1-1 and V is TRBV30; D is undetermined. Trimming took 3 bases from V and 1 from J, leaving 9 bases between them. The CDR3 length is 13 residues. Germline V gene sequence: CDR1 GTSNPN, CDR2 SVGIG (reference sequence). The CDR3 region has the DNA TGTGCCTGGAGAGGGTGGGGGAACACTGAAGCTTTCTTT. This sequence encodes CAWRGWGNTEAFF.

The V gene is TRBV4-1, the J gene TRBJ1-5; D remains unclear. V lost 1 base and J lost 2, with 18 bases in between. The germline CDR1 and CDR2 sequences are MGHRA and YSYEKL. The CDR3 extends over 18 amino acids. The CDR3 loop reads CASSQVGRVGGGNQPQHF. In nucleotides, the CDR3 is TGCGCCAGCAGCCAAGTAGGACGGGTTGGAGGAGGCAATCAGCCCCAGCATTTT.

The chain recombines TRBV19 with TRBJ1-3, with D hard to call. The CDR3 length is 15 residues. Between the trimmed V and J ends, which lost 6 bases and 0 bases, there was a span of 12 bases. Germline V gives CDR1 LNHDA, CDR2 SQIVND (reference sequence). The CDR3 reads CASSHIPDSGNTIYF. CDR3 coding DNA: TGTGCCAGTAGCCACATACCGGACTCTGGAAACACCATATATTTT.